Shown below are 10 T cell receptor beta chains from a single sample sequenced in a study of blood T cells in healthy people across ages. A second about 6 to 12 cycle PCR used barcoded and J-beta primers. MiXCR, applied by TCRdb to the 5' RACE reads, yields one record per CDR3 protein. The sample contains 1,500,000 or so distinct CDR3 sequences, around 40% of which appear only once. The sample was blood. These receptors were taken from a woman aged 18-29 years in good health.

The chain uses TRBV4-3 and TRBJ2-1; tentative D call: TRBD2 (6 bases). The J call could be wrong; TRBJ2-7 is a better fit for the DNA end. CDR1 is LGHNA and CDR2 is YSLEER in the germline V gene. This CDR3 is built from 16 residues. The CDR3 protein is CASSQVGSGFYNEQYF. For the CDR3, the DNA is TGCGCCAGCAGCCAAGTCGGTAGCGGTTTCTACAATGAGCAGTACTTC.

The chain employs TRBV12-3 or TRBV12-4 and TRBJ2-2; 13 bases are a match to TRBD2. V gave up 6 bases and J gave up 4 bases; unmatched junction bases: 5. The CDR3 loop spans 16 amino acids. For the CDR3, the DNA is TGTGCCAGCAGACCCGGACTAGCGGGGGTCACCGGGGAGCTGTTTTTT. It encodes CASRPGLAGVTGELFF.

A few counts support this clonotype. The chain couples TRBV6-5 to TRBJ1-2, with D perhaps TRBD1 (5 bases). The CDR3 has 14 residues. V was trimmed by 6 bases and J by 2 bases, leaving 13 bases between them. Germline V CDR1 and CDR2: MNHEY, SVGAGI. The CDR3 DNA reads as TGTGCCAGCAGGCGTCCGGGACGGAACTATGGCTACACCTTC. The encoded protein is CASRRPGRNYGYTF.

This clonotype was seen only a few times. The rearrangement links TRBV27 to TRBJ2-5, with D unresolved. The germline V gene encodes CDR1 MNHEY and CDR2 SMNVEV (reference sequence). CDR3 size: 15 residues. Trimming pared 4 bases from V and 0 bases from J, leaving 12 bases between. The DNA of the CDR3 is TGTGCCAGCAGTTGGCAGGCGTTGTACCAAGAGACCCAGTACTTC. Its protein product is CASSWQALYQETQYF.

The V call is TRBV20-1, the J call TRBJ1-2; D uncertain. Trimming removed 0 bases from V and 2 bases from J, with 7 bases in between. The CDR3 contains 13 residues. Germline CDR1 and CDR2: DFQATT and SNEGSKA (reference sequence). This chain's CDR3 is CSARDQSNYGYTF. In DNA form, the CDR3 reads TGCAGTGCTAGAGATCAGAGCAACTATGGCTACACCTTC.

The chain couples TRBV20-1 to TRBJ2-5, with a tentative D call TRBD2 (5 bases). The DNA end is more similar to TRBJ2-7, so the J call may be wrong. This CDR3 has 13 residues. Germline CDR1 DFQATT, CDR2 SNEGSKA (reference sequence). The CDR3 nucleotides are TGCAGTGCTAGAGGGACTCTGGGCCACGAGCAGTACTTC. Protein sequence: CSARGTLGHEQYF.

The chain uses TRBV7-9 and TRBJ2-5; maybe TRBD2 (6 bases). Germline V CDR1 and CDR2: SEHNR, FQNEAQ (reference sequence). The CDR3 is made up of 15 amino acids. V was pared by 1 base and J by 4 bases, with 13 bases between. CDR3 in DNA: TGTGCCAGCAGCTTAGTCCGGCACGGGGGAGAGACCCAGTACTTC. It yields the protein CASSLVRHGGETQYF.

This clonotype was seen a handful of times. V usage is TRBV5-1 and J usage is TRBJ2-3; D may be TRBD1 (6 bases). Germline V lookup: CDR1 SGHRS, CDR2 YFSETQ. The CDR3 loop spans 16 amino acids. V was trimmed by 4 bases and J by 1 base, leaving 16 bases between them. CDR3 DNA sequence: TGCGCCAGCAGCGACCCCTCGGCAGGGGGCACAGATACGCAGTATTTT. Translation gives CASSDPSAGGTDTQYF. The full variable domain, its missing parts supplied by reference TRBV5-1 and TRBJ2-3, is KAGVTQTPRYLIKTRGQQVTLSCSPISGHRSVSWYQQTPGQGLQFLFEYFSETQRNKGNFPGRFSGRQFSNSRSEMNVSTLELGDSALYLCASSDPSAGGTDTQYFGPGTRLTVL.

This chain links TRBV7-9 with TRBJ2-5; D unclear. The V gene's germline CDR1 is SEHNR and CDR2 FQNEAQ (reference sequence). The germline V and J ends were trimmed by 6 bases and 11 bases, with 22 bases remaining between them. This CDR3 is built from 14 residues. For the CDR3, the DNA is TGTGCCAGCAGACCCGGCCCTACATATCAGTTGCAGTACTTC. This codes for CASRPGPTYQLQYF.

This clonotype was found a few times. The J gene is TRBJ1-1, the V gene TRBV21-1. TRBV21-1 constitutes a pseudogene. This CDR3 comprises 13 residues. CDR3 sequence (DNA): TGTGCCAGCAGCTTGAGGAATCATACTGAAGCTTTCTTT. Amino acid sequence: CASSLRNHTEAFF.